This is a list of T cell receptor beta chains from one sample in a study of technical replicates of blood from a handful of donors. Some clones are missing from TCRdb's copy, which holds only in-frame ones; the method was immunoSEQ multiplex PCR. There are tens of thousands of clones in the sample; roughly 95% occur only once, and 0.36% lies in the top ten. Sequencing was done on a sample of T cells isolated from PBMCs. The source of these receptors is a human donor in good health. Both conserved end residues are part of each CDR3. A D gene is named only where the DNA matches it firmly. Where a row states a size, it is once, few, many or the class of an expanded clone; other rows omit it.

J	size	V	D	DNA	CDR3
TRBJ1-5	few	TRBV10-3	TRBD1	TGTGCCATCAGTGTCGACAGGGTCCAGCCCCAGCATTTT	CAISVDRVQPQHF
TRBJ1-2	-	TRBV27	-	TGTGCCAGCAGTGCGAGGGAGGGACGGGGCTACACCTTC	CASSAREGRGYTF
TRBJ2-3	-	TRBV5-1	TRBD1	TGCGCCAGCAGCGGATCCAGGACAGGGGGCGCTAGGGATACGCAGTATTTT	CASSGSRTGGARDTQYF
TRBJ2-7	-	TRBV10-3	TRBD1	TGTGCCATCAGTGAAGGGACAGGGGTTACATACGAGCAGTACTTC	CAISEGTGVTYEQYF
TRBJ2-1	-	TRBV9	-	TGTGCCAGCAGCGTAGCTCATGAGCAGTTCTTC	CASSVAHEQFF
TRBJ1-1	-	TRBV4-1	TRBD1	TGCGCCAGCAGCCCGCTGGACAGGGGGCGGGTGAACACTGAAGCTTTCTTT	CASSPLDRGRVNTEAFF
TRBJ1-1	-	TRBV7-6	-	TGTGCCAGCAGCTTAGCAGACAGGAACACTGAAGCTTTCTTT	CASSLADRNTEAFF
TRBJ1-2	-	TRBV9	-	TGTGCCAGCAGCGAGAGTTTTTACGGGGTTTATGGCTACACCTTC	CASSESFYGVYGYTF
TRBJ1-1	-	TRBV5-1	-	TGCGCCAGCAGCTTGGATCAGGGGTTGGGCACTGAAGCTTTCTTT	CASSLDQGLGTEAFF
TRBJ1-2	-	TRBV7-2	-	TGTGCCAGCAGCTTATCCGTTTATGGCTACACCTTC	CASSLSVYGYTF
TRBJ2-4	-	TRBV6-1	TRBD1	TGTGCCAGCAGTGACGGGTTGGGGACAGGGAAATTTATTGACAAAAACATTCAGTACTTC	CASSDGLGTGKFIDKNIQYF
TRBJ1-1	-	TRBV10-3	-	TGTGCCACCTCGGGACCGGACAGCGAAAACACTGAAGCTTTCTTT	CATSGPDSENTEAFF
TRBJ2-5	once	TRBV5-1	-	TGCGCCAGCAGCTCGATAGCGGCGGGTCGGGGTGAGACCCAGTACTTC	CASSSIAAGRGETQYF
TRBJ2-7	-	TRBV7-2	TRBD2	TGTGCCAGCAGCGTCACAGCGGGATCCTTCGCCAACGAGCAGTACTTC	CASSVTAGSFANEQYF
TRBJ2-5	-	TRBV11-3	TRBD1	TGTGCCAGCAGCTTAGCACCTGGACAGGGGGAGACCCAGTACTTC	CASSLAPGQGETQYF
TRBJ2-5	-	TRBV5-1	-	TGCGCCAGCAGCCCCCATCTACAGGGCCCCCAAGAGACCCAGTACTTC	CASSPHLQGPQETQYF
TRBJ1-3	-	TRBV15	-	TGTGCCACCAGCAGAGAACAGAGGGCTGGAAACACCATATATTTT	CATSREQRAGNTIYF
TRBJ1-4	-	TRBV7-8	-	TGTGCCAGCAGCTCCGGGACTAATGAAAAACTGTTTTTT	CASSSGTNEKLFF
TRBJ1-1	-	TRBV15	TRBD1	TGTGCCACCAGCCCACAGGGGGTGACTGAAGCTTTCTTT	CATSPQGVTEAFF
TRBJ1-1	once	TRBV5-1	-	TGCGCCAGCAGCTTAGGGAGTGGGACTGAAGCTTTCTTT	CASSLGSGTEAFF
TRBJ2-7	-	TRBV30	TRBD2	TGTGCCTGGGGTGGACTAGCGGGATTCGAGCAGTACTTC	CAWGGLAGFEQYF
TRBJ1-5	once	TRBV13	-	TGTGCCAGCAGCCCTAGGGGGCAGCCCCAGCATTTT	CASSPRGQPQHF
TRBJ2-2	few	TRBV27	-	TGTGCCAGCAGTTCCTACAGGAACACCGGGGAGCTGTTTTTT	CASSSYRNTGELFF
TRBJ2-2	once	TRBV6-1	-	TGTGCCAGCAGTGAAGCGCTAGGCGGGGAGCTGTTTTTT	CASSEALGGELFF
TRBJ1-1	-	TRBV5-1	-	TGCGCCAGCAAGTCCCCAGGGGCCCGAACAACTGAAGCTTTCTTT	CASKSPGARTTEAFF
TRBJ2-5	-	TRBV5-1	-	TGCGCCAGCAGCCCGGCCAGTCAGGGGACCCAGTACTTC	CASSPASQGTQYF
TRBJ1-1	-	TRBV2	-	TGTGCCAGCAGCCTTACCGGGACACCAAACACTGAAGCTTTCTTT	CASSLTGTPNTEAFF
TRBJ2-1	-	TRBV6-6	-	TGTGCCAGCAGTTACAATTACGGGAGCTCCTACAATGAGCAGTTCTTC	CASSYNYGSSYNEQFF
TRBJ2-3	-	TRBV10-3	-	TGTGCCATCAGTGAGGGCAGAAGCACAGATACGCAGTATTTT	CAISEGRSTDTQYF
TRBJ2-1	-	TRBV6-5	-	TGTGCCAGCAGTTTACACCGGGGTGGAGAGCAGTTCTTC	CASSLHRGGEQFF
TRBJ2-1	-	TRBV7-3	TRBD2	TGTGCCAGCAGCCCAGCGGGAGTGTACAATGAGCAGTTCTTC	CASSPAGVYNEQFF
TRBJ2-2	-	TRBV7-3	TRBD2	TGTGCCAGCAGCTTGCCATCAAACACTCTAGCGGGAAGCACCGGGGAGCTGTTTTTT	CASSLPSNTLAGSTGELFF
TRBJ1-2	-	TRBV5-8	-	TGTGCCAGCAGCTCGGGACTACAGAACTATGGCTACACCTTC	CASSSGLQNYGYTF
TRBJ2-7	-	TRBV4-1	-	TGCGCCAGCAGCCAAGGTCTAGCTAGTAACTACGAGCAGTACTTC	CASSQGLASNYEQYF
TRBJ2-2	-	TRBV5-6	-	TGTGCCAGCAGCCTTACAGGCGGGGAGCTGTTTTTT	CASSLTGGELFF
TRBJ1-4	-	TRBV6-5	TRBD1	TGTGCCAGCAAGAAAACGGGACAGGGGGTTGAAAAACTGTTTTTT	CASKKTGQGVEKLFF
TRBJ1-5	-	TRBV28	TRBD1	TGTGCCAGCAGTCCTGACAGGGAGACCAAGCCCCAGCATTTT	CASSPDRETKPQHF
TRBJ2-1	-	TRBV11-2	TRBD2	TGTGCCAGCAGCTTACAAGCGGGAGGGCCTTACAATGAGCAGTTCTTC	CASSLQAGGPYNEQFF
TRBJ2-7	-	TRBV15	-	TGTGCCACCAGCAGAGATATTCAGATGTACGAGCAGTACTTC	CATSRDIQMYEQYF
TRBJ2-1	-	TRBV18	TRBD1	TGTGCCAGCTCACCGTCCGGGACAGGGCTGAATGAGCAGTTCTTC	CASSPSGTGLNEQFF
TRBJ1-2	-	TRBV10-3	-	TGTGCCATCAGACCCGGGACTGACGATGGCTACACCTTC	CAIRPGTDDGYTF
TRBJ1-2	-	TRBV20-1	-	TGCAGTGCTAGAGGGACATATGGCTACACCTTC	CSARGTYGYTF
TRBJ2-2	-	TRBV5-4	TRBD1	TGTGCCAGCAGCTTGGCCAGGACAGGGGACACCGGGGAGCTGTTTTTT	CASSLARTGDTGELFF
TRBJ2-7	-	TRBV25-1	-	TGTGCCAGCAGGTATTACTCCTACGAGCAGTACTTC	CASRYYSYEQYF
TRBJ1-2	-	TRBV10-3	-	TGTGCCATCAGTGAGTCGAGCTATGGCTACACCTTC	CAISESSYGYTF
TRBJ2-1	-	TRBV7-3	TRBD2	TGTGCCAGCAGCTCGGGACTAGCGGGAGGACTAGGGCAGTTCTTC	CASSSGLAGGLGQFF
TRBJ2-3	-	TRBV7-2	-	TGTGCCAGCAGGAAGACAGTTCCCACAGATACGCAGTATTTT	CASRKTVPTDTQYF
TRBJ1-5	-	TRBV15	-	TGTGCCACCAGCAGAGGACAGATCAATCAGCCCCAGCATTTT	CATSRGQINQPQHF
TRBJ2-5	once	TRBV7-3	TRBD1	TGTGCCAGCAGCCCGGGACAGGTTGATCAAGAGACCCAGTACTTC	CASSPGQVDQETQYF
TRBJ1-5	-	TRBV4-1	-	TGCGCCAGCAGCCCCAGATCAGACTACAATCAGCCCCAGCATTTT	CASSPRSDYNQPQHF